One sample yielded the 26 T cell receptor beta chains listed below, sequenced in a study of T cell responses to AZD1222 COVID-19 vaccine. TCRdb's table, derived via immunoSEQ multiplex PCR, lists solely in-frame clones and lacks some. In the table there are around 200,000 clones, 94% of which are singletons. The source was peripheral blood, collected 28 days after the second AZD1222 dose. These TCRs come from an adult who received the AZD1222 COVID-19 vaccine.

The chain joins TRBV3-1 (or the pseudogene TRBV3-2) to TRBJ2-7, with 8 nucleotides matching TRBD2. CDR1 is LGHDT, CDR2 YNNKEL, per germline (reference sequence). This CDR3 comprises 17 residues. V lost 0 bases and J lost 1; bases outside the gene matches: 8. This CDR3 is CASSQDLASGRSYEQYF. DNA for the CDR3: TGTGCCAGCAGCCAAGATTTGGCTAGCGGGCGTTCCTACGAGCAGTACTTC.

This sequence joins TRBV28 and TRBJ1-2; possibly TRBD1 for D (6 bases). Trimming removed 5 bases at V and 7 bases at J, with 26 bases between. The CDR3 spans 17 residues. The germline V gene encodes CDR1 MDHEN and CDR2 SYDVKM. The CDR3 loop is CASSLEVVEQGSGGYTF. For the CDR3, the DNA is TGTGCCAGCAGTCTTGAGGTGGTCGAACAGGGCTCCGGTGGCTACACCTTC.

The chain uses TRBV29-1 and TRBJ2-3; D gene ambiguous. Trimming stripped 4 bases from V and 5 bases from J, with 4 bases between. The CDR3 extends over 10 amino acids. Germline V gene data show CDR1 as SQVTM and CDR2 as ANQGSEA. In nucleotides, the CDR3 is TGCAGCGTTGTGGAAGATACGCAGTATTTT. It specifies CSVVEDTQYF.

The chain is built from TRBV7-9 and TRBJ1-4; D not certain. Between the trimmed V and J ends, which lost 1 base and 5 bases, there was a span of 14 bases. Germline CDR1 SEHNR, CDR2 FQNEAQ (reference sequence). The CDR3 runs to 16 residues. In DNA, the CDR3 is TGTGCCAGCAGCTTAGATTCAGGAACTTCAAATGAAAAACTGTTTTTT. As protein: CASSLDSGTSNEKLFF.

V and J are TRBV27 and TRBJ1-2; 11 bases are a match to TRBD1. This CDR3 region has 16 residues. V was pared by 8 bases and J by 5 bases, with 13 bases of the junction left unmatched. Germline loops: CDR1 MNHEY, CDR2 SMNVEV (reference sequence). CDR3: CASSKDRGHSWYGYTF. DNA for the CDR3: TGTGCCAGCTCTAAGGACAGGGGGCATAGTTGGTATGGCTACACCTTC.

The gene calls are TRBV7-9 and TRBJ2-5; perhaps TRBD2 as D (6 bases). Germline loops: CDR1 SEHNR, CDR2 FQNEAQ (reference sequence). CDR3 size: 15 residues. V lost 0 bases and J lost 2, with 10 bases in between. Here the CDR3 reads CASSLALASQETQYF. DNA for the CDR3: TGTGCCAGCAGCTTAGCACTAGCCAGTCAAGAGACCCAGTACTTC.

The chain couples TRBV3-1 (or the pseudogene TRBV3-2) to TRBJ2-7; 8 nucleotides align to TRBD1. CDR1 and CDR2 (germline): LGHDT, YNNKEL (reference sequence). CDR3 length: 14 amino acids. Trimming took 3 bases from V and 7 from J; bases not matched to a gene: 8. The CDR3 loop is CASSQRGRGHEQYF. CDR3 coding DNA: TGTGCCAGCAGCCAGAGGGGCAGGGGGCATGAGCAGTACTTC.

The V call is TRBV29-1, the J call TRBJ1-2; D not resolved. V was shortened by 3 bases and J by 0 bases, with 5 bases between the two germline ends. The CDR3 loop spans 12 amino acids. Germline assignment: CDR1 SQVTM and CDR2 ANQGSEA. The chain's CDR3 is CSVESANYGYTF. The CDR3 DNA follows: TGCAGCGTTGAGTCCGCTAACTATGGCTACACCTTC.

This clone has only one observation. CDR3 loop: CASSGTVAGNTIYF. CDR3 coding DNA: TGTGCCAGCAGTGGGACGGTCGCCGGAAACACCATATATTTT. The chain employs TRBV27 and TRBJ1-3; D is possibly TRBD1 (5 bases). Trimming shortened V by 5 bases and J by 4 bases, and 12 bases separated the two germline ends. This CDR3 has 14 residues. CDR1 is MNHEY, CDR2 SMNVEV, per germline (reference sequence).

Here the CDR3 reads CASSLTHEAFF. The CDR3 DNA sequence: TGTGCCAGCAGCTTGACACATGAAGCTTTCTTT. This rearrangement joins TRBV11-1 to TRBJ1-1; D unresolved. The ends were cut back, 3 bases at V and 7 bases at J, with 6 bases in the middle. Looked up from germline, CDR1 is SGHAT and CDR2 is FQDESV (reference sequence). The CDR3 runs to 11 residues. Variable domain in full (rest from reference TRBV11-1 and TRBJ1-1): EAEVAQSPRYKITEKSQAVAFWCDPISGHATLYWYRQILGQGPELLVQFQDESVVDDSQLPKDRFSAERLKGVDSTLKIQPAELGDSAMYLCASSLTHEAFFGQGTRLTVV.

This sequence joins TRBV19 and TRBJ1-6, with 7 bases lining up with TRBD1. V dropped 7 bases and J dropped 10; count of bases not matched to a gene: 16. This CDR3 contains 16 residues. Germline assignment: CDR1 LNHDA and CDR2 SQIVND (reference sequence). The CDR3 protein is CASTAKIRDSNSPLHF. The CDR3, as DNA: TGTGCCAGTACCGCGAAAATCCGGGACAGCAACTCACCCCTCCACTTT.

Comment on this clone: Sequence at one end of the junction differs from germline and may be a read error. V and J are TRBV30 and TRBJ1-2; D may be TRBD1 (6 bases). This CDR3 contains 13 residues. The germline V gene has CDR1 GTSNPN and CDR2 SVGIG (reference sequence). CDR3 bases: TGTGCCGGGAGGGAGGGGGGAGTCTATGGCTACACCTTC. Its translation: CAGREGGVYGYTF.

The table lists this clone with a count of one. The genes are TRBV5-6 and TRBJ1-2; 7 nucleotides line up with TRBD1. J lost 2 bases, V lost 3 bases, and 7 bases had no gene match. The CDR3 is made up of 15 amino acids. CDR1 is SGHDT, CDR2 YYEEEE, per germline. Here the CDR3 DNA reads TGTGCCAGCAGCTCATCCGGGACAGTGAACTATGGCTACACCTTC. Its translation: CASSSSGTVNYGYTF.

J is TRBJ1-3 and V is TRBV30, with D unclear. Germline V gives CDR1 GTSNPN, CDR2 SVGIG (reference sequence). V lost 1 base, J lost 0 bases, and 4 bases lay in between. The CDR3 sequence is 13 residues long. Written as DNA, the CDR3 is TGTGCCTGGAGTGAGAGCTCTGGAAACACCATATATTTT. The encoded protein is CAWSESSGNTIYF. Looking up the rest from reference TRBV30 and TRBJ1-3 gives the full variable domain: SQTIHQWPATLVQPVGSPLSLECTVEGTSNPNLYWYRQAAGRGLQLLFYSVGIGQISSEVPQNLSASRPQDRQFILSSKKLLLSDSGFYLCAWSESSGNTIYFGEGSWLTVV.

This chain joins TRBV6-2 or TRBV6-3 and TRBJ1-2; possible D gene TRBD1, 6 bases. V lost 3 bases to trimming and J lost 3 bases, with 26 bases between them. Germline V gives CDR1 MNHEY, CDR2 SVGEGT. The CDR3 loop spans 19 amino acids. The CDR3 is CASSYLSGWQGHRYYGYTF. As DNA, the CDR3 is TGTGCCAGCAGTTATCTCAGTGGTTGGCAGGGACATCGGTACTATGGCTACACCTTC.

This clone has only one observation. The V and J genes are TRBV6-5 and TRBJ1-2, with TRBD1 matching over 9 bases. The J segment lost 2 bases and the V segment lost 6 bases, leaving 7 bases of the junction unmatched. Germline-derived CDR1 and CDR2 are MNHEY and SVGAGI. The CDR3 is 15 residues long. CDR3 region: CASRKEDRGNYGYTF. The CDR3 coding sequence is TGTGCCAGCAGAAAAGAGGACAGGGGAAACTATGGCTACACCTTC.

The genes are TRBV9 and TRBJ2-2; 7 nucleotides match TRBD2. In germline, CDR1 is SGDLS, CDR2 YYNGEE. V shed 3 bases and J 2 bases; nucleotides not matched to a gene: 7. This CDR3 contains 16 residues. CDR3 nucleotides: TGTGCCAGCAGCGCTTCGGGAGGCCCAAACACCGGGGAGCTGTTTTTT. Translating gives CASSASGGPNTGELFF.

V usage is TRBV6-5 and J usage is TRBJ1-1; 8 bases are shared with TRBD1. With 2 bases clipped from V and 3 bases from J, the junction kept 2 bases outside the gene matches. From germline, CDR1 is MNHEY and CDR2 SVGAGI. There are 14 residues in the CDR3. CDR3 nucleotide sequence: TGTGCCAGCAGTTACGCAGGGGGCGACACTGAAGCTTTCTTT. Amino acid sequence: CASSYAGGDTEAFF.

The J gene is TRBJ1-1, the V gene TRBV19, with D unresolved. The CDR3 extends over 17 amino acids. Germline lookup yields CDR1 LNHDA and CDR2 SQIVND (reference sequence). Deletions cut 6 bases from V and 1 base from J, with 21 bases between. The CDR3 loop is CASRRTGLNRRNTEAFF. CDR3 coding DNA: TGTGCCAGTAGAAGAACGGGCCTCAACAGACGGAACACTGAAGCTTTCTTT.

This chain connects TRBV5-4 to TRBJ2-3, with D possibly TRBD2 on 5 matching bases. The germline gives CDR1 SGHNT, CDR2 YYREEE (reference sequence). The V end was cut by 0 bases, the J end by 0 bases, with 8 bases between. This CDR3 spans 15 amino acids. CDR3 in amino acids: CASSLGGLSTDTQYF. The CDR3 region has the DNA TGTGCCAGCAGCTTGGGAGGACTCAGCACAGATACGCAGTATTTT.

The chain uses TRBV19 and TRBJ2-7; 7 bases are a match to TRBD1. V trimming: 4 bases; J trimming: 2 bases; junction bases outside the gene matches: 8. CDR3 length: 15 residues. Germline CDR1 LNHDA, CDR2 SQIVND (reference sequence). The CDR3 loop reads CASSNLRDSTYEQYF. The CDR3 DNA reads as TGTGCCAGTAGTAACCTCCGGGACAGCACCTACGAGCAGTACTTC.

The V call is TRBV3-1 (or the pseudogene TRBV3-2), the J call TRBJ2-5, with D possibly matching TRBD2 (5 bases). Germline V gene data show CDR1 as LGHDT and CDR2 as YNNKEL (reference sequence). The length of the CDR3 is 15 residues. Trimming cost V 4 bases and J 4 bases, with 16 bases left between them. The CDR3 here is CASSPHPDLGETQYF. The CDR3 DNA is TGTGCCAGCAGCCCCCACCCGGACTTGGGAGAGACCCAGTACTTC.

The CDR3 nucleotides are TGTGCCTGGAGTTTGCACGGTTCGGGGGATAGTGCTGAGCAGTTCTTC. This gives the protein CAWSLHGSGDSAEQFF. J is TRBJ2-1 and V is TRBV30, with D maybe TRBD2 (6 bases). V shed 2 bases and J shed 9 bases, with 23 bases lying between them. The germline V gene encodes CDR1 GTSNPN and CDR2 SVGIG (reference sequence). The CDR3 sequence is 16 residues long.

The chain combines TRBV11-2 with TRBJ1-2; the D gene is possibly TRBD1 (6 bases). CDR1 and CDR2 (germline): SGHAT, FQNNGV. This CDR3 spans 15 amino acids. The germline V and J ends were trimmed by 5 bases and 2 bases, with 15 bases remaining between them. The CDR3 DNA follows: TGTGCCAGCAGCGCCTCAACAGGGCTCAACTATGGCTACACCTTC. This sequence encodes CASSASTGLNYGYTF. Together with reference TRBV11-2 and TRBJ1-2, the CDR3 gives the full variable domain: EAGVAQSPRYKIIEKRQSVAFWCNPISGHATLYWYQQILGQGPKLLIQFQNNGVVDDSQLPKDRFSAERLKGVDSTLKIQPAKLEDSAVYLCASSASTGLNYGYTFGSGTRLTVV.

The rearrangement links TRBV27 to TRBJ2-1; D is perhaps TRBD2 (5 bases). This CDR3 is built from 13 residues. Germline assignment: CDR1 MNHEY and CDR2 SMNVEV (reference sequence). Trimming left V 6 bases short and J 7 bases short, with 13 bases between. This chain's CDR3 is CASSTTRRNEQFF. For the CDR3, the DNA is TGTGCCAGCAGCACAACCAGGAGGAATGAGCAGTTCTTC.

This sequence joins TRBV12-5 and TRBJ1-2; D may be TRBD1 (5 bases). Trimming shortened V by 2 bases and J by 6 bases, and 16 bases separated the two germline ends. This CDR3 is 15 amino acids long. Germline CDR1 and CDR2: LGHNT and FRNRAP. CDR3 coding DNA: TGTGCTAGTGGTTTGATGTCAGGGAGTGGAGATGGCTACACCTTC. Translation: CASGLMSGSGDGYTF.